These 26 T cell receptor beta chains originate from one sample sequenced in a study of blood T cell repertoires in COVID-19. Sequencing was performed with immunoSEQ multiplex PCR; in TCRdb, only in-frame clones are kept and a portion is missing. The top ten hold roughly a fifth of the sample, which has 30,000 to 45,000 clones, approximately 91% seen once. The sequenced sample was peripheral blood. Receptors were obtained from a man between 65 and 80 years old with acute or convalescent COVID-19.

Here the CDR3 DNA reads TGTGCCATCAGTCGGGACAGGGGTGACGAGCAGTACTTC. Amino acids: CAISRDRGDEQYF. The chain combines TRBV10-3 with TRBJ2-7; 10 bases fit TRBD1. The CDR3 has 13 residues. Germline V gives CDR1 ENHRY, CDR2 SYGVKD. After removal of 5 bases from V and 5 bases from J, the junction contained 3 bases not matched to a gene.

The V call is TRBV3-1 (or the pseudogene TRBV3-2), the J call TRBJ1-2, with TRBD1 as a possible D gene (6 bases). V lost 6 bases and J lost 7, with 21 bases in between. This CDR3 spans 15 amino acids. The V gene's germline CDR1 is LGHDT and CDR2 YNNKEL (reference sequence). The CDR3 protein is CASSRDRPVEGGYTF. The CDR3 DNA reads as TGTGCCAGCAGTCGCGACAGGCCGGTTGAGGGTGGCTACACCTTC.

The chain links TRBV19 to TRBJ1-1; the D gene is possibly TRBD1 (6 bases). Germline V gene lookup returns CDR1 LNHDA and CDR2 SQIVND (reference sequence). V lost 5 bases to trimming and J lost 1 base, with 11 bases between them. This CDR3 is built from 14 residues. CDR3 loop: CASSVDSENTEAFF. Here the CDR3 DNA reads TGTGCCAGTAGTGTGGACAGCGAGAACACTGAAGCTTTCTTT. The variable domain in full, completed from reference TRBV19 and TRBJ1-1, reads DGGITQSPKYLFRKEGQNVTLSCEQNLNHDAMYWYRQDPGQGLRLIYYSQIVNDFQKGDIAEGYSVSREKKESFPLTVTSAQKNPTAFYLCASSVDSENTEAFFGQGTRLTVV.

This rearrangement joins TRBV7-3 to TRBJ2-3; TRBD2 is a possible D gene (6 bases). The V gene lost 2 bases and the J gene lost 3 bases, with 18 bases spanning the gap. CDR3 length: 17 residues. The germline V gene encodes CDR1 SGHTA and CDR2 FQGTGA. The DNA for the CDR3 is TGTGCCAGCAGCTTAGGATGGGGGGAGGATAGAACAGATACGCAGTATTTT. This gives the protein CASSLGWGEDRTDTQYF.

The V call is TRBV7-6, the J call TRBJ2-7; 7 positions match TRBD2. The germline V gene has CDR1 SGHVS and CDR2 FNYEAQ. The trim removed 5 bases at V and 6 bases at J, leaving 13 bases unmatched. The CDR3 length is 15 residues. This CDR3 reads CASSPQASGTFEQYF. CDR3 sequence (DNA): TGTGCCAGCAGCCCCCAAGCTAGCGGCACGTTCGAGCAGTACTTC. Drawing the rest from reference TRBV7-6 and TRBJ2-7, the complete variable domain is GAGVSQSPRYKVTKRGQDVALRCDPISGHVSLYWYRQALGQGPEFLTYFNYEAQQDKSGLPNDRFSAERPEGSISTLTIQRTEQRDSAMYRCASSPQASGTFEQYFGPGTRLTVT.

The chain has TRBV7-2 and TRBJ2-5, with a tentative D call TRBD1 (6 bases). The CDR3 is 13 residues long. Germline V gives CDR1 SGHTA, CDR2 FQGNSA. V lost 2 bases to trimming and J lost 3 bases, with 7 bases between them. In DNA, the CDR3 is TGTGCCAGCAGCTTAAACAGGGAAGAGACCCAGTACTTC. Its protein product is CASSLNREETQYF.

The V call is TRBV7-9, the J call TRBJ1-2; D is undetermined. Germline lookup yields CDR1 SEHNR and CDR2 FQNEAQ (reference sequence). V was shortened by 2 bases and J by 4 bases, with 17 bases between the two germline ends. This CDR3 contains 16 residues. This CDR3 reads CASSLNSVKSGYGYTF. CDR3 sequence (DNA): TGTGCCAGCAGCTTAAATTCGGTCAAGTCAGGCTATGGCTACACCTTC.

The chain joins TRBV5-4 to TRBJ2-2, with a possible D match to TRBD2 (5 bases). The CDR3 totals 16 residues. The ends were cut back, 3 bases at V and 1 base at J, with 13 bases in the middle. The germline V gene encodes CDR1 SGHNT and CDR2 YYREEE (reference sequence). The CDR3 region is CASSWGSDLNTGELFF. CDR3 coding DNA: TGTGCCAGCAGCTGGGGTAGCGACCTGAACACCGGGGAGCTGTTTTTT.

This chain uses TRBV19 with TRBJ2-7; D is undetermined. Deletions cut 5 bases from V and 2 bases from J, with 10 bases between. This CDR3 has 13 amino acids. Germline-derived CDR1 and CDR2 are LNHDA and SQIVND (reference sequence). The CDR3 DNA reads TGTGCCAGTAGTTCCACAGTGACCTACGAGCAGTACTTC. Translating gives CASSSTVTYEQYF.

V and J are TRBV7-9 and TRBJ2-1; TRBD1 is a possible D gene (5 bases). Germline CDR1 SEHNR, CDR2 FQNEAQ (reference sequence). The CDR3 totals 13 residues. Trimming removed 3 bases at V and 8 bases at J, with 11 bases between. The CDR3 DNA sequence: TGTGCCAGCAGCTTCGCAGGGTTGGATGAGCAGTTCTTC. Protein product: CASSFAGLDEQFF.

This clone was seen a few times. This chain connects TRBV7-3 to TRBJ1-1; D not certain. The CDR3 covers 13 residues. The V end was cut by 5 bases, the J end by 3 bases, with 10 bases between. Looked up from germline, CDR1 is SGHTA and CDR2 is FQGTGA. CDR3 sequence: CASSAQGDTEAFF. Written as DNA, the CDR3 is TGTGCCAGCAGCGCCCAAGGAGACACTGAAGCTTTCTTT. Using reference TRBV7-3 and TRBJ1-1 for the parts outside the CDR3, the full variable domain is GAGVSQTPSNKVTEKGKYVELRCDPISGHTALYWYRQSLGQGPEFLIYFQGTGAADDSGLPNDRFFAVRPEGSVSTLKIQRTERGDSAVYLCASSAQGDTEAFFGQGTRLTVV.

This chain uses TRBV6-4 with TRBJ1-1; D ambiguous. The CDR3 has 14 residues. Trimming cost V 7 bases and J 2 bases, with 14 bases left between them. The germline CDR1 and CDR2 sequences are MRHNA and SNTAGT. The CDR3 DNA reads as TGTGCCAGCAAGCTCGGGGTTTTCAACACTGAAGCTTTCTTT. This translates into CASKLGVFNTEAFF.

This chain uses TRBV20-1 with TRBJ2-7; D call uncertain. The CDR3 runs 10 residues. Between the trimmed V and J ends, which lost 5 bases and 5 bases, there was a span of 7 bases. Germline-derived CDR1 and CDR2 are DFQATT and SNEGSKA (reference sequence). The CDR3 loop reads CSAAGDEQYF. The CDR3 DNA reads TGCAGTGCTGCAGGCGACGAGCAGTACTTC.

The CDR3 bases are TGTGCCAGCAGGGCCGGCGGGGCAGATACGCAGTATTTT. Protein sequence: CASRAGGADTQYF. This chain links TRBV6-6 with TRBJ2-3; possibly TRBD2 for D (6 bases). This CDR3 is built from 13 residues. Looked up from germline, CDR1 is MNHNY and CDR2 is SVGAGI (reference sequence). Trimming left V 6 bases short and J 4 bases short, with 11 bases between.

CDR3 amino acids: CASSAPSRDRLYGYTF. The CDR3 DNA sequence: TGTGCCAGCAGCGCGCCGTCCCGGGACAGACTCTATGGCTACACCTTC. This chain connects TRBV9 to TRBJ1-2; 7 bases line up with TRBD1. V shed 3 bases and J 4 bases; nucleotides not matched to a gene: 12. The germline gives CDR1 SGDLS, CDR2 YYNGEE. CDR3 length equals 16 residues.

The CDR3 DNA reads TGCAGCGTGATACAGGGCCGGGCTGAAGCTTTCTTT. It is translated as CSVIQGRAEAFF. V gene TRBV29-1 combines with J gene TRBJ1-1; maybe TRBD1 (6 bases). CDR3 length equals 12 residues. The germline gives CDR1 SQVTM, CDR2 ANQGSEA. Trimming left V 6 bases short and J 6 bases short, with 14 bases between.

The rearrangement uses TRBV11-3 and TRBJ2-1; 14 bases are a match to TRBD2. This CDR3 spans 19 amino acids. Trimming cost V 5 bases and J 8 bases; bases outside gene matches: 17. CDR1 is SGHNT and CDR2 is YENEEA in the germline V gene. Written as DNA, the CDR3 is TGTGCCAGCAGCCCGGGACTAGCGGGAGTTGGGACCTCCATGCATGAGCAGTTCTTC. Translated, it gives CASSPGLAGVGTSMHEQFF.

The rearrangement joins TRBV9 to TRBJ2-1; 10 positions match TRBD2. CDR3 length: 16 residues. Germline values: CDR1 SGDLS, CDR2 YYNGEE. V lost 3 bases, J lost 8 bases, and 11 bases stayed unmatched. In DNA, the CDR3 is TGTGCCAGCAGCGCCGGAAGCGGGAGGGCCCGCGATGAGCAGTTCTTC. This gives the protein CASSAGSGRARDEQFF. Complete variable domain (other parts from reference TRBV9 and TRBJ2-1): DSGVTQTPKHLITATGQRVTLRCSPRSGDLSVYWYQQSLDQGLQFLIQYYNGEERAKGNILERFSAQQFPDLHSELNLSSLELGDSALYFCASSAGSGRARDEQFFGPGTRLTVL.

The V gene is TRBV9, the J gene TRBJ1-1; D is undetermined. The germline gives CDR1 SGDLS, CDR2 YYNGEE. V was cut by 1 base and J by 3 bases, with 19 bases left in between. The CDR3 runs 17 residues. CDR3 coding DNA: TGTGCCAGCAGCGTAAATTCGGACGAGGGTTGGGACACTGAAGCTTTCTTT. It translates to CASSVNSDEGWDTEAFF.

The rearrangement uses TRBV6-6 and TRBJ2-7, with D maybe TRBD1 (5 bases). Germline CDR1 is MNHNY and CDR2 is SVGAGI (reference sequence). CDR3 size: 15 residues. V lost 2 bases, J lost 7 bases, and 18 bases lay in between. The CDR3 is CASSYVTGIQSEQYF. The CDR3 DNA follows: TGTGCCAGCAGTTACGTTACAGGTATACAGAGTGAGCAGTACTTC.

The chain recombines TRBV18 with TRBJ2-7; 10 nucleotides match TRBD2. The CDR3 contains 18 residues. V shed 0 bases, J shed 0 bases, and the junction held 8 bases outside the gene matches. Germline CDR1 KGHSH, CDR2 LQKENI. The CDR3 coding sequence is TGTGCCAGCTCACCACCCGGTCAAGCGGGAGGGCACTCCTACGAGCAGTACTTC. This gives the protein CASSPPGQAGGHSYEQYF.

This sequence joins TRBV5-4 and TRBJ2-2; TRBD2 aligns across 8 bases. V was clipped by 6 bases and J by 0 bases; unmatched bases: 10. CDR1 SGHNT and CDR2 YYREEE come from the germline V gene (reference sequence). CDR3 length: 17 residues. CDR3 in DNA: TGTGCCAGCAACCCTCGGGGGGGGCCCTCGAACACCGGGGAGCTGTTTTTT. It codes for CASNPRGGPSNTGELFF. The complete variable domain, with remaining parts taken from reference TRBV5-4 and TRBJ2-2, reads ETGVTQSPTHLIKTRGQQVTLRCSSQSGHNTVSWYQQALGQGPQFIFQYYREEENGRGNFPPRFSGLQFPNYSSELNVNALELDDSALYLCASNPRGGPSNTGELFFGEGSRLTVL.

CDR3 sequence: CASSNHIGEGANVLTF. The CDR3 DNA reads as TGCGCCAGCAGTAATCACATAGGGGAAGGGGCCAACGTCCTGACTTTC. The chain joins TRBV5-1 to TRBJ2-6; weak D call: TRBD1 (5 bases). CDR3 size: 16 residues. The germline V and J ends were trimmed by 5 bases and 4 bases, with 16 bases remaining between them. Looked up from germline, CDR1 is SGHRS and CDR2 is YFSETQ.

The rearrangement joins TRBV12-5 to TRBJ1-1, with a weak D call TRBD1 (5 bases). This CDR3 is 21 amino acids long. The V end lost 0 bases, the J end lost 0 bases, and 26 bases lay between the germline ends. Germline V CDR1 and CDR2: LGHNT, FRNRAP. The CDR3: CASGLVRSTGRRGDVNTEAFF. The CDR3, as DNA: TGTGCTAGTGGTTTGGTACGGTCTACAGGAAGGCGCGGGGATGTGAACACTGAAGCTTTCTTT.

This chain links TRBV12-3 or TRBV12-4 with TRBJ1-2, with D perhaps TRBD1 (5 bases). The CDR3 sequence is 12 residues long. V gave up 4 bases and J gave up 7 bases, with 10 bases separating them. This CDR3 reads CASSSQGLGYTF. The CDR3 nucleotides read TGTGCCAGCAGTTCCCAGGGCCTTGGCTACACCTTC.

DNA for the CDR3: TGTGCCAGCAGCCTGCCGGGACAGGGACCAAGGGCCCAGTACTTC. Its protein is CASSLPGQGPRAQYF. V and J are TRBV5-6 and TRBJ2-5; TRBD1 matches 9 bases. CDR3 size: 15 residues. Looked up from germline, CDR1 is SGHDT and CDR2 is YYEEEE. After removal of 4 bases from V and 9 bases from J, the junction contained 13 bases not matched to a gene.